This is a list of T cell receptor beta chains from one sample in a study of Graves' ophthalmopathy and Graves' hyperthyroidism. TCRdb ran MiXCR on the multiplex PCR reads and lists one entry per CDR3 protein. The sample contains a few hundred thousand distinct CDR3 sequences, approximately 15% of which appear only once. Specimen: peripheral blood. These receptors originate from a woman younger than 30 with stable Graves' hyperthyroidism. Both conserved end residues are trimmed from each CDR3. D genes are given only for firm matches.

CDR3 protein: ASSSGLGPYEQY
V gene: TRBV5-1
D gene: TRBD2
J gene: TRBJ2-7

CDR3 protein: ATPGGAKNIQY
V gene: TRBV6-7
D gene: NA
J gene: TRBJ2-4

CDR3 protein: ASSEIRGSEQY
V gene: TRBV2
D gene: NA
J gene: TRBJ2-7

CDR3 protein: ASSLMPVNTEAF
V gene: TRBV7-3
D gene: NA
J gene: TRBJ1-1

CDR3 protein: SARVPSRSEQY
V gene: TRBV20-1
D gene: NA
J gene: TRBJ2-7

CDR3 protein: ASSRGLGNTEAF
V gene: TRBV13
D gene: NA
J gene: TRBJ1-1

CDR3 protein: SARAGTGVEPQH
V gene: TRBV20-1
D gene: TRBD1
J gene: TRBJ1-5

CDR3 protein: AIRSPGQPNIQY
V gene: TRBV10-3
D gene: TRBD1
J gene: TRBJ2-4

CDR3 protein: ASSPGRGARYQETQY
V gene: TRBV9
D gene: NA
J gene: TRBJ2-5

CDR3 protein: ASRSGGYVQY
V gene: TRBV12-3/TRBV12-4
D gene: TRBD1
J gene: TRBJ2-7

CDR3 protein: SASHWGPEAF
V gene: TRBV20-1
D gene: NA
J gene: TRBJ1-1

CDR3 protein: SGLTNTGELF
V gene: TRBV29-1
D gene: NA
J gene: TRBJ2-2

CDR3 protein: ASLKPGGSGELF
V gene: TRBV6-1
D gene: NA
J gene: TRBJ2-2

CDR3 protein: ASSDDRDTEAF
V gene: TRBV7-2
D gene: TRBD1
J gene: TRBJ1-1

CDR3 protein: SARDFGGTSGTYEQY
V gene: TRBV20-1
D gene: TRBD2
J gene: TRBJ2-7

CDR3 protein: ASSSSGDGYT
V gene: TRBV12-3/TRBV12-4
D gene: NA
J gene: TRBJ1-2

CDR3 protein: ACSSPGGRTEAF
V gene: TRBV11-3
D gene: TRBD1
J gene: TRBJ1-1

CDR3 protein: ASSLNEGYT
V gene: TRBV13
D gene: NA
J gene: TRBJ1-2

CDR3 protein: GVDPGTEYGYT
V gene: TRBV29-1
D gene: NA
J gene: TRBJ1-2

CDR3 protein: ASTAGTVNSGANVLT
V gene: TRBV19
D gene: TRBD1
J gene: TRBJ2-6

CDR3 protein: ASSHSAAEAF
V gene: TRBV14
D gene: NA
J gene: TRBJ1-1

CDR3 protein: ASSQVSSGAFVAQY
V gene: TRBV3-1
D gene: TRBD2
J gene: TRBJ2-5

CDR3 protein: ASSNWEGGSYEQY
V gene: TRBV5-1
D gene: NA
J gene: TRBJ2-7

CDR3 protein: ATSNGGYEQY
V gene: TRBV6-2/TRBV6-3
D gene: NA
J gene: TRBJ2-7

CDR3 protein: ASSSMSGPRNNQPQH
V gene: TRBV12-3/TRBV12-4
D gene: NA
J gene: TRBJ1-5

CDR3 protein: ASSPGTAAYEQY
V gene: TRBV18
D gene: TRBD1
J gene: TRBJ2-7

CDR3 protein: ASSARDRGWNTEAF
V gene: TRBV6-2/TRBV6-3
D gene: TRBD1
J gene: TRBJ1-1

CDR3 protein: ASSLNPSYEQY
V gene: TRBV27
D gene: NA
J gene: TRBJ2-7

CDR3 protein: ASSYWDRVYGYT
V gene: TRBV6-5
D gene: TRBD1
J gene: TRBJ1-2

CDR3 protein: SALHSLRGEQY
V gene: TRBV20-1
D gene: NA
J gene: TRBJ2-7

CDR3 protein: ASSKKGGTGEQY
V gene: TRBV6-1
D gene: NA
J gene: TRBJ2-7

CDR3 protein: ASSIDLRGSVREQY
V gene: TRBV19
D gene: NA
J gene: TRBJ2-7

CDR3 protein: ASSVVAGTYEQY
V gene: TRBV6-1
D gene: TRBD2
J gene: TRBJ2-7

CDR3 protein: AIRVTGQETQY
V gene: TRBV10-3
D gene: NA
J gene: TRBJ2-5

CDR3 protein: ASSLSQVLYEQY
V gene: TRBV11-3
D gene: NA
J gene: TRBJ2-7

CDR3 protein: ASSLGRAGELF
V gene: TRBV11-1
D gene: NA
J gene: TRBJ2-2

CDR3 protein: ASSSRTYGYT
V gene: TRBV6-5
D gene: NA
J gene: TRBJ1-2

CDR3 protein: ASSEAGRVYQPQH
V gene: TRBV6-1
D gene: NA
J gene: TRBJ1-5

CDR3 protein: ASGSTGESNQPQH
V gene: TRBV6-2/TRBV6-3
D gene: TRBD1
J gene: TRBJ1-5

CDR3 protein: ATSRGSFYEQY
V gene: TRBV15
D gene: NA
J gene: TRBJ2-7

CDR3 protein: ASSRDTRGTEAF
V gene: TRBV12-3/TRBV12-4
D gene: NA
J gene: TRBJ1-1

CDR3 protein: ASVRGRETQY
V gene: TRBV6-1
D gene: NA
J gene: TRBJ2-5

CDR3 protein: ASSPLSGANTEAF
V gene: TRBV18
D gene: NA
J gene: TRBJ1-1

CDR3 protein: ASSLEGSENEQF
V gene: TRBV5-1
D gene: NA
J gene: TRBJ2-1

CDR3 protein: SARDLRTSDSYEQY
V gene: TRBV20-1
D gene: TRBD2
J gene: TRBJ2-7

CDR3 protein: ASSYSGQGREETQY
V gene: TRBV6-5
D gene: NA
J gene: TRBJ2-5

CDR3 protein: ASRPLMNTEAF
V gene: TRBV6-1
D gene: NA
J gene: TRBJ1-1

CDR3 protein: SAVQVYRGQQETQY
V gene: TRBV20-1
D gene: TRBD1
J gene: TRBJ2-5